This T cell receptor beta chain comes out of a study of OX40 agonist ivuxolimab in advanced cancers. Looking at the study overall: Patients in the trial were receiving intravenous ivuxolimab every 2 weeks, at doses of 0.01 to 10 mg/kg. Of mixed ages from about 23 to 90 and averaging about 65 years, the group was roughly 85% male. Study-wide points: With doses of 0.1 to 3.0 mg/kg, CD4+ and CD8+ blood T cells had undergone clonal expansion by week 6. Expanded clones belonging to CD8+ T cells outnumbered, on average, those of CD4+.

The germline V and J ends were trimmed by 6 bases and 6 bases, with 5 bases remaining between them. CDR3 length: 11 amino acids. From germline, CDR1 is MNHEY and CDR2 SVGAGI. For this clone: The antigen remains unidentified.

Only in-frame clones appear in the TCRdb table, and some are missing; sequencing was by immunoSEQ multiplex PCR. The sample has just under 80,000 clones, approximately 91% seen once. The chain recombines TRBV6-5 with TRBJ2-2; the D is unclear. This TCR came from an adult with an advanced solid tumor such as melanoma, head and neck, liver or kidney cancer. The sequences come from CD4+ or CD8+ T cells sorted from blood, collected in a trial of the OX40 agonist ivuxolimab. The CDR3 bases are TGTGCCAGCAGCCGGGCCGGGGAGCTGTTTTTT. Its protein is CASSRAGELFF.